Shown below are 19 T cell receptor beta chains from a single sample sequenced in a study of T cell responses to AZD1222 COVID-19 vaccine. TCRdb's copy holds only in-frame clones and misses some; the assay was immunoSEQ multiplex PCR. Counted here are approximately 160,000 clones, 90% occurring once; the ten biggest clones make up approximately 1.5%. This specimen consisted of peripheral blood, obtained on day 0 of AZD1222 vaccination. The receptor set was obtained from an adult in good health.

This chain uses TRBV5-4 with TRBJ2-1; possible D gene TRBD2, 7 bases. The V end was cut by 4 bases, the J end by 2 bases, with 16 bases between. Germline lookup yields CDR1 SGHNT and CDR2 YYREEE (reference sequence). CDR3 length: 16 residues. CDR3 sequence (DNA): TGTGCCAGCAGCCCAGGTGGGGGGGCACCCTACAATGAGCAGTTCTTC. Amino acid sequence: CASSPGGGAPYNEQFF.

The rearrangement links TRBV7-2 to TRBJ2-1; 8 positions agree with TRBD2. This CDR3 spans 16 amino acids. Unmatched junction bases numbered 8, after V lost 6 bases and J lost 1 base. Per the germline V gene, CDR1 is SGHTA and CDR2 is FQGNSA. Here the CDR3 reads CASSRPGGLSYNEQFF. The CDR3 DNA is TGTGCCAGCAGTCGTCCGGGGGGGCTGTCCTACAATGAGCAGTTCTTC.

This clone was recorded only once. The rearrangement links TRBV7-9 to TRBJ1-2; D is undetermined. V lost 1 base, J lost 2 bases, and 11 bases lay in between. This CDR3 spans 15 amino acids. In germline, CDR1 is SEHNR, CDR2 FQNEAQ (reference sequence). CDR3 sequence reads: CASSLVGLINYGYTF. For the CDR3, the DNA is TGTGCCAGCAGCTTAGTAGGCCTGATAAACTATGGCTACACCTTC.

The genes are TRBV18 and TRBJ1-1, with D perhaps matching TRBD1 (6 bases). Trimming cost V 6 bases and J 1 base, with 12 bases left between them. CDR1 is KGHSH and CDR2 is LQKENI in the germline V gene. The CDR3 covers 14 residues. The CDR3 DNA reads as TGTGCCAGCTCTTCTGGACAGACGAACACTGAAGCTTTCTTT. Its translation is CASSSGQTNTEAFF. Looking up the rest from reference TRBV18 and TRBJ1-1 gives the full variable domain: NAGVMQNPRHLVRRRGQEARLRCSPMKGHSHVYWYRQLPEEGLKFMVYLQKENIIDESGMPKERFSAEFPKEGPSILRIQQVVRGDSAAYFCASSSGQTNTEAFFGQGTRLTVV.

The rearrangement joins TRBV11-2 to TRBJ1-1; the D is unclear. The ends were cut back, 0 bases at V and 11 bases at J, with 13 bases in the middle. CDR3 length: 13 amino acids. Germline CDR1 is SGHAT and CDR2 is FQNNGV. This chain's CDR3 is CASSLERRVAAFF. The CDR3 bases are TGTGCCAGCAGCTTAGAAAGGCGGGTGGCGGCTTTCTTT.

The DNA for the CDR3 is TGCGCCAGCAGCCAAGACCGGGACTTCGACACTGAAGCTTTCTTT. Translation gives CASSQDRDFDTEAFF. The chain employs TRBV4-1 and TRBJ1-1, with D possibly TRBD1 on 5 matching bases. The V gene's germline CDR1 is MGHRA and CDR2 YSYEKL. V lost 0 bases and J lost 3, with 11 bases in between. This CDR3 is 15 amino acids long.

The chain carries TRBV29-1 and TRBJ1-1, with no clear D. Between the trimmed V and J ends, which lost 2 bases and 3 bases, there was a span of 16 bases. The CDR3 runs to 15 residues. Germline V lookup: CDR1 SQVTM, CDR2 ANQGSEA. The chain's CDR3 is CSVETFDVGDTEAFF. CDR3 sequence (DNA): TGCAGCGTTGAAACTTTTGATGTTGGGGACACTGAAGCTTTCTTT. Full variable domain (remainder filled in from reference TRBV29-1 and TRBJ1-1): SAVISQKPSRDICQRGTSLTIQCQVDSQVTMMFWYRQQPGQSLTLIATANQGSEATYESGFVIDKFPISRPNLTFSTLTVSNMSPEDSSIYLCSVETFDVGDTEAFFGQGTRLTVV.

The V gene is TRBV28, the J gene TRBJ1-5; no definite D call. V was cut by 6 bases and J by 9 bases, with 15 bases left in between. Germline CDR1 is MDHEN and CDR2 is SYDVKM. The CDR3 sequence is 13 residues long. CDR3: CASSQPQLRPQHF. CDR3 nucleotides: TGTGCCAGCAGCCAACCCCAGTTGAGGCCCCAGCATTTT.

J is TRBJ2-1 and V is TRBV6-5; D possibly corresponds to TRBD1 (5 bases). Per the germline V gene, CDR1 is MNHEY and CDR2 is SVGAGI. Trimming removed 7 bases from V and 10 bases from J, with 14 bases in between. The CDR3 totals 12 residues. The CDR3 DNA reads as TGTGCCAGCACCTTCATGAAGGGGGAGCAGTTCTTC. It is translated as CASTFMKGEQFF.

The gene calls are TRBV5-6 and TRBJ1-1; perhaps TRBD1 as D (6 bases). Germline V gives CDR1 SGHDT, CDR2 YYEEEE. Trimming stripped 4 bases from V and 5 bases from J, with 21 bases between. The CDR3 sequence is 16 residues long. The CDR3 reads CASSAPGVGQITEAFF. The DNA for the CDR3 is TGTGCCAGCAGCGCCCCTGGGGTGGGACAAATAACTGAAGCTTTCTTT.

This clone was seen only once. The rearrangement joins TRBV6-4 to TRBJ1-2; TRBD1 aligns across 7 bases. Germline trimming cut 3 bases from V and 4 bases from J; bases unmatched to any gene: 8. This CDR3 spans 15 amino acids. Germline V gene sequence: CDR1 MRHNA, CDR2 SNTAGT. The CDR3 DNA follows: TGTGCCAGCAGTGAAACCGGGACAGCCGTCTATGGCTACACCTTC. This codes for CASSETGTAVYGYTF.

The chain is built from TRBV9 and TRBJ2-3, with 13 bases aligning to TRBD2. Germline V gives CDR1 SGDLS, CDR2 YYNGEE. V trimming: 3 bases; J trimming: 2 bases; junction bases outside the gene matches: 6. The CDR3 runs 17 residues. CDR3 region: CASSAPTSGGLTDTQYF. CDR3 bases: TGTGCCAGCAGCGCACCGACTAGCGGGGGGCTCACAGATACGCAGTATTTT.

V usage is TRBV28 and J usage is TRBJ2-3; 10 nucleotides line up with TRBD1. The CDR3 is made up of 15 amino acids. The trim removed 5 bases at V and 6 bases at J, leaving 8 bases unmatched. The germline CDR1 and CDR2 sequences are MDHEN and SYDVKM. The DNA for the CDR3 is TGTGCCAGCAGTCCCGGGACAGGGGTTTCCGATACGCAGTATTTT. This gives the protein CASSPGTGVSDTQYF.

The chain links TRBV21-1 to TRBJ1-1; TRBD1 is the table's D call, not checked against the DNA. TRBV21-1 is termed a pseudogene. This CDR3 has 18 residues. Here the CDR3 DNA reads TGTGCCAGCAGCAAAGGGACGGACAGGGAAGACTTGAACACTGAAGCTTTCTTT. It is translated as CASSKGTDREDLNTEAFF.

This clone was counted a single time. J is TRBJ2-5 and V is TRBV11-2, with TRBD2 matching over 8 bases. Germline CDR1 reads SGHAT; CDR2 reads FQNNGV. The CDR3 loop spans 16 amino acids. V was clipped by 5 bases and J by 1 base; unmatched bases: 9. The CDR3 is CASSRGVAGFQETQYF. CDR3 bases: TGTGCCAGCAGCCGGGGGGTAGCGGGGTTCCAAGAGACCCAGTACTTC.

The chain uses TRBV24-1 and TRBJ2-6; 12 bases agree with TRBD1. CDR1 and CDR2 (germline): KGHDR, SFDVKD. V dropped 4 bases and J dropped 0; count of bases not matched to a gene: 15. There are 22 residues in the CDR3. The CDR3, as DNA: TGTGCCACCAGTGAATCCGGGACAGGGGGCGTTCGGGCCTTCTCTGGGGCCAACGTCCTGACTTTC. Amino acid sequence: CATSESGTGGVRAFSGANVLTF.

This sequence joins TRBV6-5 and TRBJ1-1, with D perhaps matching TRBD1 (6 bases). The CDR3 has 14 amino acids. V was trimmed by 0 bases and J by 5 bases, leaving 10 bases between them. Germline values: CDR1 MNHEY, CDR2 SVGAGI. Written as DNA, the CDR3 is TGTGCCAGCAGTTACTCGAGGGGGTGGACTGAAGCTTTCTTT. Protein product: CASSYSRGWTEAFF.

This clone has only one observation. Other DNA sequences in this sample translate to the same CDR3. The chain has TRBV9 and TRBJ1-1; 9 bases are shared with TRBD1. This CDR3 is built from 15 residues. Germline CDR1 and CDR2: SGDLS and YYNGEE. V trimming: 0 bases; J trimming: 1 base; junction bases outside the gene matches: 1. CDR3 region: CASSVVGQGNTEAFF. The CDR3 region has the DNA TGTGCCAGCAGCGTAGTGGGACAGGGGAACACTGAAGCTTTCTTT.

The CDR3 protein is CASGTGTNYEQYF. CDR3 sequence (DNA): TGTGCCAGCGGAACAGGGACTAACTACGAGCAGTACTTC. The chain links TRBV9 to TRBJ2-7; tentative D call: TRBD2 (7 bases). The germline gives CDR1 SGDLS, CDR2 YYNGEE. The CDR3 runs to 13 residues. Trimming left V 7 bases short and J 3 bases short, with 14 bases between.